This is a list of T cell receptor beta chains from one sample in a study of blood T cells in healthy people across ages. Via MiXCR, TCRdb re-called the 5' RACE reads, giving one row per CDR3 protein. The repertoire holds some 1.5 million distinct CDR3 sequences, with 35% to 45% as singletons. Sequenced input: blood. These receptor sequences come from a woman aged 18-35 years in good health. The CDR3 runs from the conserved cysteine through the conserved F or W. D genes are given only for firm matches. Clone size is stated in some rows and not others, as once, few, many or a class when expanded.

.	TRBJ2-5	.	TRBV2	CASSGDLAEETQYF	TGTGCCAGCAGTGGGGATCTGGCCGAAGAGACCCAGTACTTC
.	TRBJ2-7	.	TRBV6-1	CASSPRGHLAYEQYF	TGTGCCAGCAGCCCCCGGGGACATCTTGCCTACGAGCAGTACTTC
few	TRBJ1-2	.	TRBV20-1	CSAPITDGYTF	TGCAGTGCCCCGATAACGGATGGCTACACCTTC
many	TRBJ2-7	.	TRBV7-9	CASSPYTYEQYF	TGTGCCAGCAGCCCCTACACCTACGAGCAGTACTTC
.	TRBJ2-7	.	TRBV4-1	CASSPNPGFYEQYF	TGCGCCAGCAGCCCCAATCCGGGTTTCTACGAGCAGTACTTC
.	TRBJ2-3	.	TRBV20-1	CSAPILDAQYF	TGCAGTGCCCCGATACTAGATGCGCAGTATTTT
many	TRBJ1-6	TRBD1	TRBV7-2	CASSSTGGNSPLHF	TGTGCCAGCAGCTCGACAGGGGGTAATTCACCCCTCCACTTT
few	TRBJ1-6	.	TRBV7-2	CASSLGTYWDNSPLHF	TGTGCCAGCAGCTTAGGGACCTACTGGGACAATTCACCCCTCCACTTT
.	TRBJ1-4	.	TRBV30	CAWQTLTATNEKLFF	TGTGCCTGGCAAACCCTGACAGCAACTAATGAAAAACTGTTTTTT
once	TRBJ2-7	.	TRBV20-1	CSARDTASSYEQYF	TGCAGTGCTAGAGATACTGCCAGCTCCTACGAGCAGTACTTC
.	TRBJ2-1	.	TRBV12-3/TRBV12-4	CASSWGPLSLDEQFF	TGTGCCAGCAGTTGGGGACCATTATCCTTGGATGAGCAGTTCTTC
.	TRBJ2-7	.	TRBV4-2	CASSQVGASKLHEQYF	TGTGCCAGCAGCCAAGTCGGCGCTAGTAAATTGCACGAGCAGTACTTC
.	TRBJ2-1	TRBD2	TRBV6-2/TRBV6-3	CASISGGPYNEQFF	TGTGCCAGTATAAGCGGGGGGCCCTACAATGAGCAGTTCTTC
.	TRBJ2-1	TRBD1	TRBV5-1	CASSVQQGASTNEQFF	TGCGCCAGCAGCGTCCAACAGGGGGCTTCAACCAATGAGCAGTTCTTC
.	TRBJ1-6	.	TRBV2	CASSEEGLNSPLHF	TGTGCCAGCAGTGAAGAGGGACTTAATTCACCCCTCCACTTT
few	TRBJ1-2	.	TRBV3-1	CASSQVSTTLNYGYTF	TGTGCCAGCAGCCAAGTTTCCACGACTCTGAACTATGGCTACACCTTC
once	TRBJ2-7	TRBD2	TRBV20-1	CSARDILAGVPYEQYF	TGCAGTGCTAGAGACATACTAGCGGGAGTTCCCTACGAGCAGTACTTC
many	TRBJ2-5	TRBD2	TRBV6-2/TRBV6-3	CASSDKLAVKGETQYF	TGTGCCAGCAGCGACAAACTAGCGGTCAAAGGGGAGACCCAGTACTTC
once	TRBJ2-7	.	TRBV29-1	CSATQGSSYGQYF	TGCAGCGCAACCCAGGGGAGCTCCTACGGGCAGTACTTC
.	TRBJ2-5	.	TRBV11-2	CASSLEATRETQYF	TGTGCCAGCAGCTTAGAGGCAACCAGAGAGACCCAGTACTTC
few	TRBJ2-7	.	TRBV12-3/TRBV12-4	CASSPYTSSYEQYF	TGTGCCAGCAGTCCTTACACCTCTAGTTACGAGCAGTACTTC
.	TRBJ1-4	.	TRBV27	CASSEALRASYGGELFF	TGTGCCAGCAGTGAGGCCCTCAGGGCTTCGTATGGCGGAGAACTGTTTTTT
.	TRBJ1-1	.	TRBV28	CASILGREAFF	TGTGCCAGCATCCTGGGGCGTGAAGCTTTCTTT
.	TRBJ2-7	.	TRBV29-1	CSVELGNTYEQYF	TGCAGCGTTGAGTTGGGAAACACCTACGAGCAGTACTTC
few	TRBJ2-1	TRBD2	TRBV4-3	CASSQGTRHNEQFF	TGCGCCAGCAGCCAGGGGACTAGGCACAATGAGCAGTTCTTC
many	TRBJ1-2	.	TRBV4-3	CASSQDPGTYGYTF	TGCGCCAGCAGCCAAGACCCGGGTACCTATGGCTACACCTTC
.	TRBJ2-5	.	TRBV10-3	CAISEGSGPGEQYF	TGTGCCATCAGTGAAGGGTCGGGGCCGGGGGAGCAGTACTTC
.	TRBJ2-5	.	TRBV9	CASSVRNQETQYF	TGTGCCAGCAGCGTCAGGAATCAAGAGACCCAGTACTTC
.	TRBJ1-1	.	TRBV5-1	CASSLGDGNTEAFF	TGCGCCAGCAGCCTGGGAGACGGGAACACTGAAGCTTTCTTT